The entry below gives a single T cell receptor (beta chain) sequence along with its context. The CDR3 is 13 residues long. The ends were cut back, 7 bases at V and 1 base at J, with 7 bases in the middle. Germline V gene data show CDR1 as MNHEY and CDR2 as SMNVEV (reference sequence). The data originate from a study of preoperative IRX-2 immunotherapy in early breast cancer. As to treatment: preoperative locoregional IRX-2 cytokine immunotherapy. Preoperative locoregional IRX-2 cytokine immunotherapy was tested in the phase Ib source study. This table comes from immunoSEQ multiplex PCR, and its TCRdb copy is limited to in-frame clones, with some not included. The table shows approximately 24,000 clones, with roughly nine tenths occurring only once.

The sample consisted of tumor tissue, taken after IRX-2 immunotherapy. The receptor's source is a human donor with breast cancer. The rearrangement uses TRBV27 and TRBJ2-2; D call uncertain. DNA of the CDR3: TGTGCCAGCATTTTCGGGAACACCGGGGAGCTGTTTTTT. Amino acids: CASIFGNTGELFF.